A single sample is the source of the 21 T cell receptor beta chains below, sequenced in a study of CD8 T cells in ankylosing spondylitis. Study observations and caveats: Apparently characteristic of ankylosing spondylitis blood was a TCR beta motif (roughly eight highly homologous variants).

TCRdb re-called the 5' RACE reads through MiXCR, storing one row per CDR3 protein. The sample consists of about 220,000 distinct CDR3 sequences, around 6.6% of them appearing once. Antigen specificity for these receptors is unknown. The sample comprised blood, either unsorted or a sorted T cell fraction (not recorded which). The receptors originated from a male donor with ankylosing spondylitis.

This clonotype was found a few times. The chain combines TRBV9 with TRBJ2-5; 9 nucleotides match TRBD2. Trimming cost V 6 bases and J 4 bases; bases outside gene matches: 10. The CDR3 runs 15 residues. Germline lookup yields CDR1 SGDLS and CDR2 YYNGEE. CDR3 residues: CASKGAGGPSETQYF. The CDR3 DNA reads TGTGCCAGCAAAGGAGCGGGAGGACCCTCAGAGACCCAGTACTTC.

This clonotype was seen at least ten times. The V gene is TRBV4-1, the J gene TRBJ1-2; no reliable D call. The germline V gene encodes CDR1 MGHRA and CDR2 YSYEKL. CDR3 length: 15 residues. V dropped 1 base and J dropped 5 bases, with 14 bases sitting between them. The CDR3 DNA sequence: TGCGCCAGCAGCCAAGTGGCAGGAACCTTTTATGGCTACACCTTC. As protein: CASSQVAGTFYGYTF.

In its sample, this clonotype was seen a few times. The chain combines TRBV20-1 with TRBJ2-7; D is possibly TRBD1 (5 bases). Germline CDR1 DFQATT, CDR2 SNEGSKA (reference sequence). V was shortened by 3 bases and J by 6 bases, with 15 bases between the two germline ends. This CDR3 is built from 13 residues. CDR3 sequence: CSARGIGASEQYF. The CDR3 DNA is TGCAGTGCTAGGGGTATTGGGGCGAGCGAGCAGTACTTC.

This clonotype has a count of ten or more. As DNA, the CDR3 is TGTGCCAGCAGCCAAGACCCGGGGGCGAACACTGAAGCTTTCTTT. This encodes CASSQDPGANTEAFF. V is TRBV3-1 and J is TRBJ1-1, with a weak D call TRBD1 (6 bases). V dropped 0 bases and J dropped 1 base, with 9 bases sitting between them. The CDR3 covers 15 residues. Germline lookup yields CDR1 LGHDT and CDR2 YNNKEL (reference sequence).

The sample holds many counts of this clonotype. V is TRBV27 and J is TRBJ1-2; no definite D call. Germline-derived CDR1 and CDR2 are MNHEY and SMNVEV (reference sequence). V was shortened by 3 bases and J by 5 bases, with 10 bases between the two germline ends. The CDR3 runs to 13 residues. The CDR3 spells CASSFSGLYGYTF. The DNA for the CDR3 is TGTGCCAGCAGTTTCTCGGGTCTTTATGGCTACACCTTC.

There are many counts of this clonotype. This chain connects TRBV27 to TRBJ1-5; D might be TRBD1 (5 bases). CDR1 is MNHEY and CDR2 is SMNVEV in the germline V gene (reference sequence). V gave up 2 bases and J gave up 1 base, with 15 bases separating them. This CDR3 spans 17 amino acids. CDR3: CASSLGTSGGSNQPQHF. The CDR3 DNA sequence: TGTGCCAGCAGTTTAGGGACCTCCGGGGGAAGCAATCAGCCCCAGCATTTT.

This clonotype was counted many times. The rearrangement uses TRBV7-9 and TRBJ2-5, with TRBD1 matching over 7 bases. Germline loops: CDR1 SEHNR, CDR2 FQNEAQ (reference sequence). This CDR3 is 15 amino acids long. After removal of 5 bases from V and 2 bases from J, the junction contained 8 bases not matched to a gene. The CDR3 region has the DNA TGTGCCAGCAGCCCCCCGACAGGGCCTCAAGAGACCCAGTACTTC. Translated: CASSPPTGPQETQYF.

In its sample, this clonotype was seen many times. The chain recombines TRBV25-1 with TRBJ2-2; D gene uncertain. The CDR3 contains 11 residues. Germline CDR1 and CDR2: MGHDK and SYGVNS. Trimming took 4 bases from V and 5 from J, leaving 2 bases between them. This CDR3 reads CASSVTGELFF. In nucleotides, the CDR3 is TGTGCCAGCAGTGTGACCGGGGAGCTGTTTTTT.

This clonotype was counted at least ten times. The rearrangement links TRBV29-1 to TRBJ2-1; no reliable D call. With 4 bases removed from V and 8 bases from J, the gap between germline ends came to 9 bases. This CDR3 is 11 amino acids long. Germline V gene lookup returns CDR1 SQVTM and CDR2 ANQGSEA. The CDR3 DNA follows: TGCAGCGTTGTCAGTTACGATGAGCAGTTCTTC. Its translation: CSVVSYDEQFF.

This clonotype was observed many times. The rearrangement links TRBV10-3 to TRBJ2-1; possibly TRBD1 for D (5 bases). The CDR3 consists of 14 residues. Trimming left V 4 bases short and J 6 bases short, with 13 bases between. Germline CDR1 ENHRY, CDR2 SYGVKD. CDR3 protein: CAISVPVQGNEQFF. The CDR3 DNA reads as TGTGCCATCAGTGTGCCCGTGCAGGGCAATGAGCAGTTCTTC.

Many counts were recorded for this clonotype. As DNA, the CDR3 is TGTGCCAGCAGCTTGCAGGGCCAAGAGACCCAGTACTTC. Protein: CASSLQGQETQYF. The V and J genes are TRBV7-9 and TRBJ2-5, with a possible D match to TRBD1 (5 bases). In germline, CDR1 is SEHNR, CDR2 FQNEAQ (reference sequence). The CDR3 length is 13 residues. V dropped 3 bases and J dropped 1 base, with 6 bases sitting between them.

Regarding this clonotype: Its ends do not fully match the called genes, so a read error is possible. The V and J genes are TRBV10-3 and TRBJ1-2, with TRBD1 matching 8 bases. CDR1 and CDR2 (germline): ENHRY, SYGVKD. There are 17 residues in the CDR3. The CDR3 nucleotides are TGTGCCATCAGAACGACAGGGGTTCAACACTTTAACTATGGCTACGCCTTC. Its protein is CAIRTTGVQHFNYGYAF.

The table lists this clonotype with many counts. This chain links TRBV9 with TRBJ2-2, with D hard to call. Germline V gene sequence: CDR1 SGDLS, CDR2 YYNGEE. Trimming removed 4 bases at V and 1 base at J, with 11 bases between. This CDR3 contains 15 residues. The CDR3 loop reads CASSPGLGNTGELFF. CDR3 in DNA: TGTGCCAGCAGCCCTGGGTTGGGGAACACCGGGGAGCTGTTTTTT.

This clonotype was counted many times. This CDR3 is CASSRPGQQETQYF. The CDR3 DNA sequence: TGTGCCAGCAGCCGTCCGGGACAGCAAGAGACCCAGTACTTC. The rearrangement joins TRBV7-8 to TRBJ2-5, with TRBD1 matching over 7 bases. Germline V CDR1 and CDR2: SGHVS, FQNEAQ. The trim removed 5 bases at V and 2 bases at J, leaving 5 bases unmatched. The CDR3 is 14 residues long.

The J gene is TRBJ1-2, the V gene TRBV5-1, with D tentatively TRBD1 (5 bases). CDR1 and CDR2 (germline): SGHRS, YFSETQ. There are 13 residues in the CDR3. With 2 bases removed from V and 2 bases from J, the gap between germline ends came to 7 bases. The CDR3 region has the DNA TGCGCCAGCAGCTTCGGGGGGAACTATGGCTACACCTTC. Its protein is CASSFGGNYGYTF.

This clonotype has at least ten counts. The chain combines TRBV6-5 with TRBJ2-1, with TRBD2 matching over 8 bases. V was pared by 6 bases and J by 15 bases, with 4 bases of the junction left unmatched. Germline V gives CDR1 MNHEY, CDR2 SVGAGI. There are 10 residues in the CDR3. CDR3 sequence: CASRGLVLFF. As DNA, the CDR3 is TGTGCCAGCAGGGGACTAGTGCTGTTCTTC.

This clonotype was counted only a few times. V usage is TRBV5-1 and J usage is TRBJ2-7; 7 bases line up with TRBD1. V gave up 5 bases and J gave up 2 bases; unmatched junction bases: 7. The CDR3 sequence is 14 residues long. Germline-derived CDR1 and CDR2 are SGHRS and YFSETQ. The CDR3 DNA follows: TGCGCCAGCAGGGGAGACAGGGCGCCCTACGAGCAGTACTTC. This encodes CASRGDRAPYEQYF. The variable domain in full, completed from reference TRBV5-1 and TRBJ2-7, reads KAGVTQTPRYLIKTRGQQVTLSCSPISGHRSVSWYQQTPGQGLQFLFEYFSETQRNKGNFPGRFSGRQFSNSRSEMNVSTLELGDSALYLCASRGDRAPYEQYFGPGTRLTVT.

Ten or more counts support this clonotype. The rearrangement joins TRBV10-3 to TRBJ2-7; 9 bases map to TRBD2. The CDR3 has 15 amino acids. Per the germline V gene, CDR1 is ENHRY and CDR2 is SYGVKD. Trimming at V came to 3 bases and at J to 4 bases, leaving 7 bases not matched to a gene. As DNA, the CDR3 is TGTGCCATCAGTGATTTGCGGGAGGGCCAGTACGAGCAGTACTTC. This codes for CAISDLREGQYEQYF.

This clonotype was seen at least ten times. The chain employs TRBV28 and TRBJ1-5; TRBD1 aligns across 8 bases. The V segment lost 8 bases and the J segment 6 bases; nucleotides outside the gene matches: 12. The germline V gene has CDR1 MDHEN and CDR2 SYDVKM. This CDR3 has 15 residues. As DNA, the CDR3 is TGTGCCAGCCAACAGGGGGTAGAGGGAAGTCAGCCCCAGCATTTT. This gives the protein CASQQGVEGSQPQHF.

This clonotype was counted at least ten times. The chain recombines TRBV29-1 with TRBJ2-2; 7 positions match TRBD1. The CDR3 covers 13 residues. V was pared by 7 bases and J by 7 bases, with 9 bases of the junction left unmatched. CDR1 SQVTM and CDR2 ANQGSEA come from the germline V gene. The CDR3 DNA reads TGCAGCGCCCGACAGGGAAGGAGCGGGGAGCTGTTTTTT. Translating it yields CSARQGRSGELFF.

This clonotype was recorded a few times. The DNA for the CDR3 is TGTGCCAGCACCGAGATGGGGAGACAGATTGGAAACACCATATATTTT. It is translated as CASTEMGRQIGNTIYF. This chain connects TRBV6-2 or TRBV6-3 to TRBJ1-3, with D maybe TRBD1 (5 bases). V was shortened by 7 bases and J by 3 bases, with 19 bases between the two germline ends. The CDR3 spans 16 residues. Per the germline V gene, CDR1 is MNHEY and CDR2 is SVGEGT.